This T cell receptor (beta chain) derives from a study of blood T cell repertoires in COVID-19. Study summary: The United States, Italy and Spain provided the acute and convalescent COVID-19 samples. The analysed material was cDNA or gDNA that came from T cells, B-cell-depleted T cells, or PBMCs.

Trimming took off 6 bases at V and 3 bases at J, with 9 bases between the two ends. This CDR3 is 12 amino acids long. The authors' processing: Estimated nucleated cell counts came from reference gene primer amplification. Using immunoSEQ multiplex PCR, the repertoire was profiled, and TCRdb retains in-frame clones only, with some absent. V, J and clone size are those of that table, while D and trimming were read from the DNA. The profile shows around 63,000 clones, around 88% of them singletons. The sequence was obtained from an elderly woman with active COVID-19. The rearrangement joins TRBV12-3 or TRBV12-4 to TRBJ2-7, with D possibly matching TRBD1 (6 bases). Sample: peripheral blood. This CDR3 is CASSQTGYEQYF. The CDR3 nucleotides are TGTGCCAGCAGCCAGACAGGCTACGAGCAGTACTTC.